Following are 26 T cell receptor beta chains from one sample sequenced in a study of blood T cell repertoires in COVID-19. TCRdb's table, derived via immunoSEQ multiplex PCR, lists solely in-frame clones and lacks some. The sample carries some 280,000 clones, roughly nine tenths recorded once. Material for sequencing was peripheral blood. All receptors come from a woman aged 40-49 years who had recovered from COVID-19.

This chain connects TRBV2 to TRBJ2-1, with D hard to call. CDR1 is SNHLY, CDR2 FYNNEI, per germline. The V and J ends lost 6 bases and 8 bases respectively, with 17 bases between them. The CDR3 is 14 amino acids. CDR3 sequence (DNA): TGTGCCAGCAGATTAGCTCCCTTTGTCGATGAGCAGTTCTTC. It encodes CASRLAPFVDEQFF.

The chain links TRBV2 to TRBJ2-2; 10 positions agree with TRBD2. The CDR3 spans 17 residues. Trimming removed 4 bases from V and 1 base from J; junction bases left unmatched: 6. Germline V CDR1 and CDR2: SNHLY, FYNNEI. The CDR3 coding sequence is TGTGCCAGCAGTGGGACCCGGACTAGCGGGAACACCGGGGAGCTGTTTTTT. It codes for CASSGTRTSGNTGELFF. Using reference TRBV2 and TRBJ2-2 for the parts outside the CDR3, the full variable domain is EPEVTQTPSHQVTQMGQEVILRCVPISNHLYFYWYRQILGQKVEFLVSFYNNEISEKSEIFDDQFSVERPDGSNFTLKIRSTKLEDSAMYFCASSGTRTSGNTGELFFGEGSRLTVL.

V and J are TRBV30 and TRBJ2-1; D possibly corresponds to TRBD2 (6 bases). The CDR3 length is 12 residues. Germline CDR1 and CDR2: GTSNPN and SVGIG (reference sequence). Trimming removed 4 bases from V and 10 bases from J, with 14 bases in between. CDR3 region: CAWNSAEGEQFF. DNA of the CDR3: TGTGCCTGGAACTCAGCGGAGGGCGAGCAGTTCTTC.

The chain joins TRBV4-1 to TRBJ2-5; 10 bases match TRBD2. With 4 bases clipped from V and 1 base from J, the junction kept 9 bases outside the gene matches. Germline V gene data show CDR1 as MGHRA and CDR2 as YSYEKL. This CDR3 has 17 residues. The chain's CDR3 is CASSLQSGGGFQETQYF. CDR3 coding DNA: TGCGCCAGCAGCCTACAGAGCGGGGGGGGATTCCAAGAGACCCAGTACTTC.

The rearrangement links TRBV28 to TRBJ1-2; 10 nucleotides line up with TRBD1. The junction had 15 bases not matched to a gene; V was cut back by 5 bases and J by 6 bases. This CDR3 is built from 17 residues. The V gene's germline CDR1 is MDHEN and CDR2 SYDVKM. This CDR3 reads CASSINLFGTGVDGYTF. In DNA form, the CDR3 reads TGTGCCAGCAGTATAAATCTTTTTGGGACAGGGGTTGATGGCTACACCTTC.

The chain links TRBV30 to TRBJ2-1; D remains ambiguous. Between the trimmed V and J ends, which lost 3 bases and 1 base, there was a span of 4 bases. Germline-derived CDR1 and CDR2 are GTSNPN and SVGIG (reference sequence). The CDR3 contains 12 residues. CDR3 sequence (DNA): TGTGCCTGGAGCCCTTCCTACAATGAGCAGTTCTTC. Amino acid sequence: CAWSPSYNEQFF. Filled out from reference TRBV30 and TRBJ2-1, the complete variable domain reads SQTIHQWPATLVQPVGSPLSLECTVEGTSNPNLYWYRQAAGRGLQLLFYSVGIGQISSEVPQNLSASRPQDRQFILSSKKLLLSDSGFYLCAWSPSYNEQFFGPGTRLTVL.

The chain couples TRBV7-8 to TRBJ2-7; TRBD1 matches at 7 bases. Germline V CDR1 and CDR2: SGHVS, FQNEAQ. The CDR3 length is 12 residues. V was pared by 4 bases and J by 7 bases, with 4 bases of the junction left unmatched. The DNA of the CDR3 is TGTGCCAGCAGCTCGACAGGGTGGGAGCAGTACTTC. Its translation: CASSSTGWEQYF.

J is TRBJ1-4 and V is TRBV15; 10 bases agree with TRBD1. J was trimmed by 4 bases and V by 5 bases; bases with no gene match: 10. Germline V gene lookup returns CDR1 LNHNV and CDR2 YYDKDF (reference sequence). The CDR3 loop spans 17 amino acids. CDR3 sequence (DNA): TGTGCCACCAGCGGGGAAAGACAGGGGGCTTTTAATGAAAAACTGTTTTTT. It yields the protein CATSGERQGAFNEKLFF.

This rearrangement joins TRBV5-4 to TRBJ2-2; D may be TRBD2 (7 bases). The germline CDR1 and CDR2 sequences are SGHNT and YYREEE (reference sequence). This CDR3 has 13 residues. The chain's CDR3 is CGFSGAGAGELFF. The CDR3 region has the DNA TGTGGCTTCTCAGGGGCGGGGGCCGGGGAGCTGTTTTTT.

The genes are TRBV10-3 and TRBJ2-2; no reliable D call. Germline V gene data show CDR1 as ENHRY and CDR2 as SYGVKD. The CDR3 has 14 amino acids. V was trimmed by 0 bases and J by 5 bases, leaving 7 bases between them. The DNA for the CDR3 is TGTGCCATCAGTGAGTCTGCGGATACCGGGGAGCTGTTTTTT. Protein product: CAISESADTGELFF.

The chain uses TRBV6-5 and TRBJ1-5; TRBD1 matches at 8 bases. This CDR3 is built from 15 residues. After removal of 6 bases from V and 2 bases from J, the junction contained 6 bases not matched to a gene. Germline CDR1 and CDR2: MNHEY and SVGAGI. CDR3 nucleotides: TGTGCCAGCAGGACACAGACAGGGGGCAATCAGCCCCAGCATTTT. This sequence encodes CASRTQTGGNQPQHF.

This chain joins TRBV6-5 and TRBJ2-7, with TRBD1 matching 11 bases. This CDR3 comprises 15 residues. V lost 6 bases and J lost 0; bases outside the gene matches: 4. Per germline, CDR1 MNHEY and CDR2 SVGAGI. CDR3 bases: TGTGCCAGCAGAGGACAGGGGGCCGGCTCCTACGAGCAGTACTTC. Translating it yields CASRGQGAGSYEQYF.

This chain joins TRBV11-2 and TRBJ2-7; 8 bases are a match to TRBD2. From germline, CDR1 is SGHAT and CDR2 FQNNGV. This CDR3 contains 14 residues. V gave up 6 bases and J gave up 7 bases; unmatched junction bases: 11. CDR3 in amino acids: CASSYGRAGGEQYF. The CDR3 DNA reads TGTGCCAGCAGTTACGGGAGGGCCGGCGGGGAGCAGTACTTC.

The chain combines TRBV30 with TRBJ1-1; D call uncertain. This CDR3 comprises 13 residues. With 4 bases removed from V and 5 bases from J, the gap between germline ends came to 14 bases. Germline V CDR1 and CDR2: GTSNPN, SVGIG (reference sequence). The CDR3 region is CAWIRDFGTEAFF. CDR3 DNA sequence: TGTGCCTGGATCAGAGACTTCGGAACTGAAGCTTTCTTT. Variable domain in full (rest from reference TRBV30 and TRBJ1-1): SQTIHQWPATLVQPVGSPLSLECTVEGTSNPNLYWYRQAAGRGLQLLFYSVGIGQISSEVPQNLSASRPQDRQFILSSKKLLLSDSGFYLCAWIRDFGTEAFFGQGTRLTVV.

This clone was observed a single time. DNA for the CDR3: TGTGCCAGCAGCTTTACAGCGGGCGAGCAGTACTTC. The encoded protein is CASSFTAGEQYF. The V call is TRBV5-4, the J call TRBJ2-7, with TRBD2 as a possible D gene (6 bases). V shed 2 bases and J shed 6 bases, with 9 bases lying between them. CDR3 length: 12 residues. Germline V gene sequence: CDR1 SGHNT, CDR2 YYREEE (reference sequence).

The chain employs TRBV6-5 and TRBJ1-2, with 8 bases aligning to TRBD1. V lost 7 bases, J lost 4 bases, and 5 bases stayed unmatched. Germline loops: CDR1 MNHEY, CDR2 SVGAGI. CDR3 length: 13 residues. The CDR3 is CASTPTGGYGYTF. In DNA, the CDR3 is TGTGCCAGCACCCCAACAGGGGGCTATGGCTACACCTTC.

This clone was counted between two and nine times. The chain carries TRBV5-1 and TRBJ2-1, with 9 nucleotides matching TRBD2. V lost 7 bases and J lost 5; bases outside the gene matches: 10. The CDR3 spans 15 residues. Germline V CDR1 and CDR2: SGHRS, YFSETQ. CDR3 in DNA: TGCGCCAGCTATGTGGCTAGCGGGAACAACAATGAGCAGTTCTTC. Amino acid sequence: CASYVASGNNNEQFF.

J is TRBJ2-5 and V is TRBV7-6, with D possibly being TRBD2 (5 bases). Trimming took 8 bases from V and 3 from J, leaving 13 bases between them. This CDR3 is 13 amino acids long. CDR1 and CDR2 (germline): SGHVS, FNYEAQ. This CDR3 is CASCSGPKETQYF. DNA for the CDR3: TGTGCCAGCTGCAGCGGCCCAAAAGAGACCCAGTACTTC.

The CDR3 loop is CASSLGSSGSHEQYF. As DNA, the CDR3 is TGTGCCAGCAGTTTAGGGTCCAGCGGGAGCCACGAGCAGTACTTC. V usage is TRBV28 and J usage is TRBJ2-7; TRBD2 matches at 8 bases. J was trimmed by 5 bases and V by 2 bases; bases with no gene match: 8. The CDR3 loop spans 15 amino acids. From germline, CDR1 is MDHEN and CDR2 SYDVKM.

The chain recombines TRBV6-1 with TRBJ1-3; weak D call: TRBD1 (5 bases). Per the germline V gene, CDR1 is MNHNS and CDR2 is SASEGT. The V end was cut by 2 bases, the J end by 0 bases, with 14 bases between. This CDR3 is built from 17 residues. CDR3 residues: CASSERGTVYSGNTIYF. The CDR3 nucleotides read TGTGCCAGCAGTGAAAGGGGAACAGTCTACTCTGGAAACACCATATATTTT.

The chain carries TRBV4-2 and TRBJ2-1, with D possibly matching TRBD2 (5 bases). Germline lookup yields CDR1 LGHNA and CDR2 YNFKEQ. The CDR3 length is 15 residues. V gave up 0 bases and J gave up 8 bases, with 14 bases separating them. The CDR3: CASSQESSSPDEQFF. As DNA, the CDR3 is TGTGCCAGCAGCCAAGAATCTAGCTCCCCCGATGAGCAGTTCTTC.

This clone was seen a single time. J is TRBJ2-3 and V is TRBV11-2; 9 bases are shared with TRBD2. Per germline, CDR1 SGHAT and CDR2 FQNNGV. There are 19 residues in the CDR3. After removal of 4 bases from V and 0 bases from J, the junction contained 14 bases not matched to a gene. This CDR3 reads CASSSRVASGAASTDTQYF. The CDR3 nucleotides are TGTGCCAGCAGCTCCAGGGTAGCTAGCGGGGCTGCTAGCACAGATACGCAGTATTTT.

The chain links TRBV7-3 to TRBJ2-6; 7 bases line up with TRBD2. Germline V lookup: CDR1 SGHTA, CDR2 FQGTGA. This CDR3 has 18 residues. The J segment lost 0 bases and the V segment lost 0 bases, leaving 5 bases of the junction unmatched. The CDR3 protein is CASSLTGDYPSGANVLTF. DNA of the CDR3: TGTGCCAGCAGCTTAACTGGGGACTATCCCTCTGGGGCCAACGTCCTGACTTTC.

Notes on this clone: The junction departs from the called germline gene at one end, perhaps through a read error. V is TRBV28 and J is TRBJ2-7; D gene unclear. The CDR3 is 8 residues long. Germline CDR1 reads MDHEN; CDR2 reads SYDVKM. The DNA for the CDR3 is TGTGCCAGGGGCGTAATAAGCTTC. Translating it yields CARGVISF. The full variable domain, rest sourced from reference TRBV28 and TRBJ2-7, is DVKVTQSSRYLVKRTGEKVFLECVQDMDHENMFWYRQDPGLGLRLIYFSYDVKMKEKGDIPEGYSVSREKKERFSLILESASTNQTSMYLCARGVISFGPGTRLTVT.

This clone was detected once. V gene TRBV7-2 combines with J gene TRBJ2-3; D remains unclear. The V gene's germline CDR1 is SGHTA and CDR2 FQGNSA. V gave up 5 bases and J gave up 5 bases, with 11 bases separating them. This CDR3 region has 13 residues. The CDR3 is CASSQAHGDTQYF. Written as DNA, the CDR3 is TGTGCCAGCAGCCAGGCCCATGGAGATACGCAGTATTTT.

This clone was seen just once. The V gene is TRBV5-1, the J gene TRBJ2-2; 7 bases are a match to TRBD1. The CDR3 has 15 amino acids. The germline gives CDR1 SGHRS, CDR2 YFSETQ. Losses at the gene ends were 4 bases for V and 2 bases for J; bases not matched to a gene: 5. This chain's CDR3 is CASSPDRPNTGELFF. The CDR3, as DNA: TGCGCCAGCAGCCCGGACAGGCCCAACACCGGGGAGCTGTTTTTT.